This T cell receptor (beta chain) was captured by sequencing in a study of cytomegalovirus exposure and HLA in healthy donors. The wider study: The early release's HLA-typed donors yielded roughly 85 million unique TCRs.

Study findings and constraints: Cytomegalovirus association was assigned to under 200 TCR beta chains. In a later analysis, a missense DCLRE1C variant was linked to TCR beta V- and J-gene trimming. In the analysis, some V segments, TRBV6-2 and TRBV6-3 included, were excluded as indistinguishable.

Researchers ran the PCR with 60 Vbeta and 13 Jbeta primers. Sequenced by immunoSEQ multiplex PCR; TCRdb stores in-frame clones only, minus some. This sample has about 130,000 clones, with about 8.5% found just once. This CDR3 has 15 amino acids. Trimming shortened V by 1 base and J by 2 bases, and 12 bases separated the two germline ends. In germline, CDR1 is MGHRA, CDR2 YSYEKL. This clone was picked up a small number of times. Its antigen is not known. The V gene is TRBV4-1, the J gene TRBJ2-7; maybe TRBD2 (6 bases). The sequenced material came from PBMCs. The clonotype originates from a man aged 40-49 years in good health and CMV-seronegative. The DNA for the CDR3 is TGCGCCAGCAGCCAAGGGCCTGGGGGGACCTACGAGCAGTACTTC. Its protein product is CASSQGPGGTYEQYF.